The subject of this entry is one T cell receptor (beta chain). Treg sorting used a CD4+CD25+CD127-/low gate. From the 5' RACE reads, TCRdb called clonotypes with MiXCR, one entry per CDR3 protein. The sample lists 9,500 to 15,000 distinct CDR3 sequences; roughly half were seen once. Specimen: tumor-infiltrating Tregs sorted from the breast tumor. The sequence came from a female donor with breast cancer.

The CDR3 coding sequence is TGCAGTGCTAGAGGGCTAGCGGGCGGTAAACCTAGCACAGATACGCAGTATTTT. Its translation: CSARGLAGGKPSTDTQYF. This chain uses TRBV20-1 with TRBJ2-3, with 8 bases matching TRBD2. With V trimmed by 1 base and J by 0 bases, 12 bases remained unmatched. The length of the CDR3 is 18 residues. The germline gives CDR1 DFQATT, CDR2 SNEGSKA (reference sequence).